The 19 T cell receptor beta chains below come from one sample, sequenced in a study of T-cell memory formation after mild COVID-19. TCRdb analysed the 5' RACE reads with MiXCR anew, one entry per CDR3 protein. The sample contains about 560,000 distinct CDR3 sequences, about 20% of which appear only once. The source material was PBMCs or a T cell subset sorted from them (not recorded which). These receptors all come from an adult woman who had mild COVID-19 (a few samples of this study predate the infection). Cell type and time point are not known.

There are many counts of this clonotype. The chain uses TRBV12-3 or TRBV12-4 and TRBJ1-6; TRBD1 is a possible D gene (6 bases). V dropped 6 bases and J dropped 6 bases, with 12 bases sitting between them. This CDR3 contains 14 residues. In DNA, the CDR3 is TGTGCCAGCAGCTTCAGGGGACTTAATTCACCCCTCCACTTT. It codes for CASSFRGLNSPLHF.

This chain joins TRBV6-2 or TRBV6-3 and TRBJ2-7; 7 nucleotides match TRBD2. Germline CDR1 MNHEY, CDR2 SVGEGT. J gave up 2 bases and V 7 bases, and 11 bases lay outside the gene matches. CDR3 length: 15 amino acids. CDR3 DNA sequence: TGTGCCAGCAATTTAGAGGGAGGGAGTCCCTACGAGCAGTACTTC. Translated: CASNLEGGSPYEQYF.

V is TRBV7-9 and J is TRBJ2-7; tentative D call: TRBD2 (6 bases). Trimming removed 1 base from V and 3 bases from J, with 13 bases in between. CDR1 SEHNR and CDR2 FQNEAQ come from the germline V gene (reference sequence). The CDR3 has 15 amino acids. CDR3 sequence (DNA): TGTGCCAGCAGCTTAGTTGGAGGGATGAACTACGAGCAGTACTTC. Its translation: CASSLVGGMNYEQYF.

This sequence joins TRBV20-1 and TRBJ1-1, with D perhaps matching TRBD1 (6 bases). The germline V and J ends were trimmed by 0 bases and 2 bases, with 13 bases remaining between them. Per the germline V gene, CDR1 is DFQATT and CDR2 is SNEGSKA (reference sequence). The CDR3 extends over 15 amino acids. CDR3 bases: TGCAGTGCTAGAGATTCAAGGGGGGCTAACACTGAAGCTTTCTTT. It encodes CSARDSRGANTEAFF.

This clonotype turned up a few times. The V gene is TRBV19, the J gene TRBJ1-3; no clear D. Trimming cost V 2 bases and J 0 bases, with 8 bases left between them. The germline V gene encodes CDR1 LNHDA and CDR2 SQIVND (reference sequence). CDR3 length: 15 amino acids. The CDR3 coding sequence is TGTGCCAGTAGTATACAGGTCAGCTCTGGAAACACCATATATTTT. Protein sequence: CASSIQVSSGNTIYF.

The chain is built from TRBV7-2 and TRBJ1-1, with 8 bases fitting TRBD1. The ends lost 5 bases at V and 11 bases at J; junction bases unmatched: 19. CDR3 length equals 16 residues. Germline V gene sequence: CDR1 SGHTA, CDR2 FQGNSA. The CDR3 protein is CASSPPARGRRVPAFF. DNA for the CDR3: TGTGCCAGCAGCCCGCCAGCCAGGGGGCGCAGGGTACCGGCTTTCTTT.

This sequence joins TRBV12-3 or TRBV12-4 and TRBJ2-2; 10 bases line up with TRBD2. V lost 3 bases, J lost 9 bases, and 7 bases stayed unmatched. The length of the CDR3 is 15 residues. The CDR3 nucleotides are TGTGCCAGCAGTTTGTCTAGCGGGGGAACGAGGGAGCTGTTTTTT. Protein: CASSLSSGGTRELFF.

The chain employs TRBV4-2 and TRBJ2-7, with 7 positions matching TRBD1. The CDR3 runs to 14 residues. V was pared by 1 base and J by 2 bases, with 2 bases of the junction left unmatched. The germline gives CDR1 LGHNA, CDR2 YNFKEQ. Here the CDR3 DNA reads TGTGCCAGCAGCCAAGGGGGACAGACCTACGAGCAGTACTTC. It specifies CASSQGGQTYEQYF.

This clonotype was seen at least ten times. The chain carries TRBV24-1 and TRBJ1-3, with TRBD1 identical over 7 bases. The V and J ends lost 2 bases and 0 bases, in that order; junction bases with no gene match: 6. The CDR3 has 17 residues. Per the germline V gene, CDR1 is KGHDR and CDR2 is SFDVKD. CDR3 amino acids: CATSDSRTGLSGNTIYF. In nucleotides, the CDR3 is TGTGCCACCAGTGATTCAAGGACAGGCCTCTCTGGAAACACCATATATTTT.

The chain couples TRBV29-1 to TRBJ2-2; 7 positions agree with TRBD1. There are 15 residues in the CDR3. In germline, CDR1 is SQVTM, CDR2 ANQGSEA. The V gene end was trimmed by 4 bases and the J gene end by 0 bases; junction bases not matched to a gene: 5. CDR3 nucleotides: TGCAGCGTTGTCGGGACAGATACGAACACCGGGGAGCTGTTTTTT. Its protein is CSVVGTDTNTGELFF.

The V and J genes are TRBV24-1 and TRBJ2-1; 14 bases are shared with TRBD2. The length of the CDR3 is 19 residues. The J segment lost 4 bases and the V segment lost 2 bases, leaving 9 bases of the junction unmatched. Per the germline V gene, CDR1 is KGHDR and CDR2 is SFDVKD. The CDR3: CATSDSQTSGRALYNEQFF. The CDR3 region has the DNA TGTGCCACCAGTGATTCCCAGACTAGCGGGAGGGCCTTATACAATGAGCAGTTCTTC.

CDR3: CASSLGQGVRPYEQYF. Written as DNA, the CDR3 is TGTGCCAGCAGCCTAGGACAGGGAGTGAGACCCTACGAGCAGTACTTC. This rearrangement joins TRBV12-3 or TRBV12-4 to TRBJ2-7, with 8 nucleotides matching TRBD1. The CDR3 totals 16 residues. The trim removed 6 bases at V and 2 bases at J, leaving 12 bases unmatched.

CDR3 bases: TGCGCCAGCAGCCACGGACTAGTTTCCGGGGAGCTGTTTTTT. Translation gives CASSHGLVSGELFF. The J gene is TRBJ2-2, the V gene TRBV4-3, with 7 bases aligning to TRBD2. Germline trimming cut 3 bases from V and 6 bases from J; bases unmatched to any gene: 4. In germline, CDR1 is LGHNA, CDR2 YSLEER. The CDR3 spans 14 residues.

This clonotype came up a few times. This sequence joins TRBV7-2 and TRBJ1-2; D gene uncertain. V lost 6 bases and J 7 bases, leaving 18 bases between the germline ends. Germline CDR1 SGHTA, CDR2 FQGNSA. The CDR3 has 14 residues. The CDR3 reads CASRSPGRTVGYTF. The CDR3 DNA reads as TGTGCCAGCAGGTCACCAGGAAGGACGGTTGGCTACACCTTC.

The sample holds a few counts of this clonotype. V gene TRBV5-6 combines with J gene TRBJ1-2; no definite D call. V was cut by 0 bases and J by 0 bases, with 9 bases left in between. This CDR3 has 15 residues. CDR1 SGHDT and CDR2 YYEEEE come from the germline V gene. The CDR3 DNA sequence: TGTGCCAGCAGCTTGGTACGCGGGGCTAACTATGGCTACACCTTC. Protein: CASSLVRGANYGYTF.

This chain connects TRBV7-2 to TRBJ2-5, with 16 bases matching TRBD2. CDR3 length equals 16 residues. With 5 bases clipped from V and 4 bases from J, the junction kept 4 bases outside the gene matches. CDR1 and CDR2 from the germline V gene are SGHTA and FQGNSA. CDR3 DNA sequence: TGTGCCAGCAGCCGGGGACTAGCGGGGGGGCGAGAGACCCAGTACTTC. Translating it yields CASSRGLAGGRETQYF.

This clonotype was picked up a small number of times. The chain carries TRBV6-1 and TRBJ2-7; TRBD1 matches at 9 bases. V trimming: 4 bases; J trimming: 7 bases; junction bases outside the gene matches: 11. The CDR3 covers 15 residues. Germline assignment: CDR1 MNHNS and CDR2 SASEGT. CDR3 DNA sequence: TGTGCCAGCAGTGCCACCGGGACAGGGCCTCGGGAGCAGTACTTC. Protein sequence: CASSATGTGPREQYF.

The chain employs TRBV7-2 and TRBJ1-1; no definite D call. This CDR3 spans 13 amino acids. The germline V gene has CDR1 SGHTA and CDR2 FQGNSA. The V and J ends lost 2 bases and 3 bases respectively, with 7 bases between them. CDR3 nucleotide sequence: TGTGCCAGCAGCTTACTTTCGGACACTGAAGCTTTCTTT. Translated, it gives CASSLLSDTEAFF.

This clonotype was picked up many times. The V call is TRBV5-5, the J call TRBJ2-3; D perhaps matches TRBD1 (5 bases). Germline lookup yields CDR1 SGHKS and CDR2 YYEKEE (reference sequence). The CDR3 covers 16 residues. The V end was cut by 1 base, the J end by 5 bases, with 17 bases between. The CDR3 is CASSLILQRTKDTQYF. The CDR3 DNA reads TGTGCCAGCAGCTTGATCTTACAGAGGACAAAAGATACGCAGTATTTT.